This passage covers 25 T cell receptor beta chains from one sample sequenced in a study of T cell responses to AZD1222 COVID-19 vaccine. Sequencing used immunoSEQ multiplex PCR; TCRdb keeps in-frame clones, though not all of them. The sample records about 100,000 clones, 90% to 95% being singletons. The specimen comprised peripheral blood, sampled on day 0 of AZD1222 vaccination. Source of these receptors: an adult in good health.

J is TRBJ1-2 and V is TRBV29-1, with D possibly matching TRBD1 (6 bases). Germline V lookup: CDR1 SQVTM, CDR2 ANQGSEA. This CDR3 spans 11 amino acids. V was pared by 4 bases and J by 7 bases, with 10 bases between. The CDR3 bases are TGCAGCGTTGCAGGGGCAGGTGGCTACACCTTC. Its translation: CSVAGAGGYTF.

The chain links TRBV3-1 (or the pseudogene TRBV3-2) to TRBJ1-2, with TRBD1 matching over 7 bases. This CDR3 is 13 amino acids long. Per germline, CDR1 LGHDT and CDR2 YNNKEL (reference sequence). V lost 2 bases to trimming and J lost 12 bases; unmatched junction nucleotides: 9. CDR3 sequence (DNA): TGTGCCAGCAGCCAAAAGGGGGGACAGCCTCACACCTTC. Translated: CASSQKGGQPHTF.

The chain has TRBV4-1 and TRBJ1-5, with D unclear. The V gene's germline CDR1 is MGHRA and CDR2 YSYEKL. The V and J ends lost 1 base and 5 bases respectively, with 18 bases between them. The CDR3 totals 17 residues. CDR3 nucleotide sequence: TGCGCCAGCAGCCAAGTACTCTATTCGAGGGAGGATCAGCCCCAGCATTTT. Amino acids: CASSQVLYSREDQPQHF.

The chain is built from TRBV15 and TRBJ1-2; D ambiguous. V lost 1 base and J 6 bases, leaving 9 bases between the germline ends. Germline CDR1 reads LNHNV; CDR2 reads YYDKDF (reference sequence). The CDR3 has 13 amino acids. CDR3 DNA: TGTGCCACCAGCAGAGCCCGTGTGGATGGCTACACCTTC. This translates into CATSRARVDGYTF.

Concerning this clone: The germline gene is not matched at one end of the junction; a read error may be the cause. The gene calls are TRBV19 and TRBJ1-1; 7 nucleotides line up with TRBD1. Germline V gives CDR1 LNHDA, CDR2 SQIVND (reference sequence). The CDR3 spans 15 residues. CDR3 DNA: TGTGCTAGTAGGGACAGTCACTTTATGAGAACTGAAGCTTTCTTT. Translating it yields CASRDSHFMRTEAFF.

The chain has TRBV7-9 and TRBJ2-7; perhaps D is TRBD1 or TRBD2 (5 bases each). This CDR3 region has 16 residues. Trimming took 4 bases from V and 7 from J, leaving 23 bases between them. The V gene's germline CDR1 is SEHNR and CDR2 FQNEAQ (reference sequence). The CDR3 loop reads CASSYPLEGPKEEQYF. CDR3 nucleotides: TGTGCCAGCAGCTACCCCCTAGAGGGGCCAAAAGAGGAGCAGTACTTC.

This chain joins TRBV19 and TRBJ1-6, with D unresolved. Germline lookup yields CDR1 LNHDA and CDR2 SQIVND (reference sequence). This CDR3 has 14 amino acids. V lost 6 bases and J lost 2, with 8 bases in between. DNA of the CDR3: TGTGCCAGTAGGGAGGGCACCTATAATTCACCCCTCCACTTT. Its protein product is CASREGTYNSPLHF.

This chain links TRBV6-5 with TRBJ1-6; 8 nucleotides line up with TRBD1. There are 15 residues in the CDR3. Germline V gene data show CDR1 as MNHEY and CDR2 as SVGAGI. Germline trimming cut 6 bases from V and 6 bases from J; bases unmatched to any gene: 7. This chain's CDR3 is CASRPPGQANSPLHF. CDR3 nucleotide sequence: TGTGCCAGCAGACCACCGGGACAGGCTAATTCACCCCTCCACTTT.

The chain recombines TRBV28 with TRBJ2-7; the match to TRBD1 covers 9 bases. Germline trimming cut 8 bases from V and 3 bases from J; bases unmatched to any gene: 8. The CDR3 is made up of 14 amino acids. Per the germline V gene, CDR1 is MDHEN and CDR2 is SYDVKM. The CDR3 sequence: CASGPGGQGYEQYF. For the CDR3, the DNA is TGTGCCAGCGGCCCGGGGGGACAGGGCTACGAGCAGTACTTC.

The rearrangement links TRBV27 to TRBJ2-2; D is unclear. CDR3 length: 12 amino acids. V was cut by 9 bases and J by 4 bases, with 9 bases left in between. Germline V CDR1 and CDR2: MNHEY, SMNVEV (reference sequence). CDR3 sequence: CASSDRTGELFF. In DNA, the CDR3 is TGTGCCAGTTCGGACCGCACCGGGGAGCTGTTTTTT.

The rearrangement links TRBV7-2 to TRBJ1-5, with 11 bases aligning to TRBD1. Germline CDR1 and CDR2: SGHTA and FQGNSA. The length of the CDR3 is 15 residues. V lost 3 bases and J lost 5; bases outside the gene matches: 3. The CDR3 region is CASSFGTGGHQPQHF. The CDR3 coding sequence is TGTGCCAGCAGCTTCGGGACAGGGGGGCATCAGCCCCAGCATTTT.

The rearrangement links TRBV5-5 to TRBJ2-7, with D perhaps matching TRBD2 (6 bases). The length of the CDR3 is 15 residues. CDR1 is SGHKS, CDR2 YYEKEE, per germline (reference sequence). The germline V and J ends were trimmed by 3 bases and 4 bases, with 17 bases remaining between them. CDR3 protein: CASSWAGGLFYEQYF. Written as DNA, the CDR3 is TGTGCCAGCAGCTGGGCCGGTGGACTATTTTACGAGCAGTACTTC. The full variable domain, with the rest looked up from reference TRBV5-5 and TRBJ2-7, is DAGVTQSPTHLIKTRGQQVTLRCSPISGHKSVSWYQQVLGQGPQFIFQYYEKEERGRGNFPDRFSARQFPNYSSELNVNALLLGDSALYLCASSWAGGLFYEQYFGPGTRLTVT.

This sequence joins TRBV24-1 and TRBJ2-3; 11 nucleotides line up with TRBD2. The germline gives CDR1 KGHDR, CDR2 SFDVKD. CDR3 length: 18 amino acids. The V and J ends lost 2 bases and 4 bases, in that order; junction bases with no gene match: 10. The CDR3 DNA follows: TGTGCCACCAGTGATTCCCCCGCCTCTAGCGGGAGGCCAGATACGCAGTATTTT. Protein product: CATSDSPASSGRPDTQYF.

This sequence joins TRBV28 and TRBJ1-4; unclear D gene. CDR3 length equals 14 residues. Germline V gives CDR1 MDHEN, CDR2 SYDVKM. V was clipped by 6 bases and J by 4 bases, with 12 bases between them. CDR3 in DNA: TGTGCCAGCAGCTTAGGAGGAAATAATGAAAAACTGTTTTTT. The encoded protein is CASSLGGNNEKLFF.

The chain recombines TRBV4-3 with TRBJ2-3, with 8 bases fitting TRBD2. CDR3 size: 17 residues. J was trimmed by 0 bases and V by 1 base; bases with no gene match: 6. Germline V gene lookup returns CDR1 LGHNA and CDR2 YSLEER. The CDR3 spells CASSQGVASGSTDTQYF. DNA for the CDR3: TGCGCCAGCAGCCAAGGTGTGGCTAGCGGGAGCACAGATACGCAGTATTTT.

This clone was counted once. The CDR3 loop reads CASKPGQGSGELFF. CDR3 DNA sequence: TGTGCCAGCAAACCGGGACAGGGGTCCGGGGAGCTGTTTTTT. The gene calls are TRBV9 and TRBJ2-2; 10 bases are shared with TRBD1. The CDR3 runs 14 residues. Germline V gives CDR1 SGDLS, CDR2 YYNGEE. V gave up 6 bases and J gave up 6 bases; unmatched junction bases: 5.

The chain links TRBV6-4 to TRBJ1-2, with no clear D. CDR1 and CDR2 from the germline V gene are MRHNA and SNTAGT. The germline V and J ends were trimmed by 2 bases and 8 bases, with 6 bases remaining between them. The CDR3 runs 11 residues. The CDR3 sequence is CASSDNRGYTF. CDR3 in DNA: TGTGCCAGCAGTGACAACCGGGGCTACACCTTC.

This chain links TRBV10-1 with TRBJ2-5; 8 bases match TRBD1. Germline CDR1 is WNHNN and CDR2 is SYGVQD (reference sequence). The CDR3 has 14 residues. V was clipped by 7 bases and J by 5 bases; unmatched bases: 9. The CDR3 sequence: CASNRTGRQETQYF. For the CDR3, the DNA is TGCGCCAGCAACCGGACAGGGCGGCAGGAGACCCAGTACTTC.

The J gene is TRBJ1-5, the V gene TRBV7-2; 7 bases align to TRBD1. V lost 5 bases and J lost 0; bases outside the gene matches: 7. The CDR3 totals 16 residues. CDR1 is SGHTA, CDR2 FQGNSA, per germline. The CDR3: CASSPQGGVSNQPQHF. The CDR3 DNA reads TGTGCCAGCAGCCCGCAGGGGGGAGTTAGCAATCAGCCCCAGCATTTT.

This clone came up a few times. The chain recombines TRBV6-5 with TRBJ1-3; TRBD1 matches 7 bases. The germline gives CDR1 MNHEY, CDR2 SVGAGI. The CDR3 sequence is 13 residues long. J was trimmed by 0 bases and V by 11 bases; bases with no gene match: 4. CDR3 DNA: TGTGCCGTAGACAGGGTCTCTGGAAACACCATATATTTT. Its translation is CAVDRVSGNTIYF.

The chain couples TRBV28 to TRBJ1-4; unclear D gene. The CDR3 is made up of 15 amino acids. CDR1 is MDHEN, CDR2 SYDVKM, per germline. V dropped 4 bases and J dropped 0 bases, with 9 bases sitting between them. CDR3 bases: TGTGCCAGCAGTTCCGAGCGGGCAACTAATGAAAAACTGTTTTTT. It specifies CASSSERATNEKLFF.

The chain couples TRBV28 to TRBJ1-2; tentatively, D is TRBD1 (6 bases). With 5 bases removed from V and 4 bases from J, the gap between germline ends came to 14 bases. Germline assignment: CDR1 MDHEN and CDR2 SYDVKM. The CDR3 extends over 14 amino acids. As DNA, the CDR3 is TGTGCCAGCAGTCCGCCGACAGGATTCTATGGCTACACCTTC. This translates into CASSPPTGFYGYTF.

The CDR3 region is CASSANRGESTDTQYF. The DNA for the CDR3 is TGTGCCAGCAGCGCGAACAGGGGAGAAAGCACAGATACGCAGTATTTT. The chain recombines TRBV9 with TRBJ2-3, with TRBD1 identical over 7 bases. The CDR3 is 16 residues long. J lost 0 bases, V lost 3 bases, and 7 bases had no gene match. The germline gives CDR1 SGDLS, CDR2 YYNGEE.

This clone was detected only a few times. This chain links TRBV7-6 with TRBJ1-3; 10 bases map to TRBD1. After removal of 2 bases from V and 7 bases from J, the junction contained 8 bases not matched to a gene. CDR1 and CDR2 from the germline V gene are SGHVS and FNYEAQ. The CDR3 loop spans 16 amino acids. The DNA for the CDR3 is TGTGCCAGCAGCTTAAGGACAGGGGGATTCGGGAACACCATATATTTT. Encoded protein: CASSLRTGGFGNTIYF. Filled out from reference TRBV7-6 and TRBJ1-3, the complete variable domain reads GAGVSQSPRYKVTKRGQDVALRCDPISGHVSLYWYRQALGQGPEFLTYFNYEAQQDKSGLPNDRFSAERPEGSISTLTIQRTEQRDSAMYRCASSLRTGGFGNTIYFGEGSWLTVV.

This clone showed up just a few times. The chain employs TRBV6-6 and TRBJ2-5; D may be TRBD2 (6 bases). The length of the CDR3 is 14 residues. V lost 4 bases and J lost 3, with 12 bases in between. Per the germline V gene, CDR1 is MNHNY and CDR2 is SVGAGI (reference sequence). The CDR3 DNA reads as TGTGCCAGCAGTTCACCGGGGGAAAAAGAGACCCAGTACTTC. Protein: CASSSPGEKETQYF.